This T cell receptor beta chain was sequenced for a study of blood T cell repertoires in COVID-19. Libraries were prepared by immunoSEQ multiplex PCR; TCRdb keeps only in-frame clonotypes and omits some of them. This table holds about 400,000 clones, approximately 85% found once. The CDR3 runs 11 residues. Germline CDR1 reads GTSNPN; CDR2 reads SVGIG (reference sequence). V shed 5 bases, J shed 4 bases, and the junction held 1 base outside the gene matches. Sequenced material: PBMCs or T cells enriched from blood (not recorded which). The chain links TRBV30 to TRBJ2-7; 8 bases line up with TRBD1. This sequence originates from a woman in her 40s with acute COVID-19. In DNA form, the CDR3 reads TGTGCCTGGTGGACAGGGTACGAGCAGTACTTC. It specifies CAWWTGYEQYF.